The 14 T cell receptor beta chains below all came from one sample that was sequenced in a study of vaccination and CD4 T cells after COVID-19. Cultured CD4+ T cell DNA was sequenced using the Oncomine TCR Beta short-read assay. TCRdb independently ran MiXCR on the PCR reads; one entry per CDR3 protein. The sample includes fewer than 15,000 distinct CDR3 sequences, about half of them seen just once. Treatment defined: roughly ten-day PBMC culture with coronavirus spike peptide pools or control peptides (ViraFEST assay). For these receptors, no antigen is known. The sequencing input was CD4+ T cells from blood, cultured in vitro. The receptors here all came from a human donor who had recovered from COVID-19.

This clonotype was recorded a few times. The genes are TRBV15 and TRBJ2-3; D is ambiguous. V was pared by 1 base and J by 4 bases, with 9 bases between. CDR1 and CDR2 (germline): LNHNV, YYDKDF (reference sequence). This CDR3 has 14 residues. DNA for the CDR3: TGTGCCACCAGCAGAGGATCACCGGCAGATACGCAGTATTTT. Translated: CATSRGSPADTQYF.

A single count supports this clonotype. The chain joins TRBV30 to TRBJ2-5, with D maybe TRBD1 (5 bases). Looked up from germline, CDR1 is GTSNPN and CDR2 is SVGIG (reference sequence). V lost 7 bases and J lost 1, with 16 bases in between. The CDR3 totals 14 residues. The CDR3, as DNA: TGTGCCTTTACGAGCAGGGATGGCCAAGAGACCCAGTACTTC. This codes for CAFTSRDGQETQYF.

The rearrangement links TRBV4-3 to TRBJ2-4; TRBD2 is a possible D gene (6 bases). Looked up from germline, CDR1 is LGHNA and CDR2 is YSLEER. The CDR3 contains 15 residues. V was shortened by 4 bases and J by 9 bases, with 19 bases between the two germline ends. Here the CDR3 DNA reads TGCGCCAGCAGCCCAGAGTGGCGGGGTACTGCCATTCAGTACTTC. Protein sequence: CASSPEWRGTAIQYF.

This clonotype has a handful of counts. The rearrangement uses TRBV7-2 and TRBJ1-2; TRBD1 aligns across 8 bases. This CDR3 has 14 residues. V trimming: 4 bases; J trimming: 6 bases; junction bases outside the gene matches: 7. Germline values: CDR1 SGHTA, CDR2 FQGNSA. DNA for the CDR3: TGTGCCAGCAGCTCCCGGGACAGGCTAGATGGCTACACCTTC. It is translated as CASSSRDRLDGYTF.

The V gene is TRBV28, the J gene TRBJ1-5; 9 positions match TRBD1. This CDR3 has 16 amino acids. V shed 7 bases, J shed 7 bases, and the junction held 14 bases outside the gene matches. The germline V gene has CDR1 MDHEN and CDR2 SYDVKM. The CDR3 reads CASTLGGDRVSQPQHF. DNA of the CDR3: TGTGCCAGCACCCTAGGCGGGGACAGGGTGAGCCAGCCCCAGCATTTT.

The chain is built from TRBV5-5 and TRBJ1-1; the D gene is possibly TRBD1 (5 bases). There are 15 residues in the CDR3. Between the trimmed V and J ends, which lost 2 bases and 5 bases, there was a span of 16 bases. Germline CDR1 is SGHKS and CDR2 is YYEKEE (reference sequence). CDR3 amino acids: CASSFGWPGITEAFF. CDR3 DNA: TGTGCCAGCAGCTTTGGGTGGCCAGGGATAACTGAAGCTTTCTTT.

The CDR3 region is CASSQEWRGTAIQYF. The CDR3 DNA reads as TGCGCCAGCAGCCAAGAGTGGCGGGGTACTGCCATTCAGTACTTC. The chain has TRBV4-3 and TRBJ2-4; a possible D gene is TRBD2 (6 bases). Germline lookup yields CDR1 LGHNA and CDR2 YSLEER. With 0 bases removed from V and 9 bases from J, the gap between germline ends came to 15 bases. The CDR3 covers 15 residues.

This clonotype has a single count. The rearrangement links TRBV20-1 to TRBJ1-1, with 8 bases matching TRBD1. Looked up from germline, CDR1 is DFQATT and CDR2 is SNEGSKA (reference sequence). CDR3 length equals 15 residues. Trimming at V came to 2 bases and at J to 1 base, leaving 6 bases not matched to a gene. The CDR3 sequence: CSARSDRASNTEAFF. The CDR3 DNA follows: TGCAGTGCTAGATCGGACAGGGCTTCGAACACTGAAGCTTTCTTT.

CDR3 coding DNA: TGTGCCACCAGCAGAGATACCCCAGCAACTAATGAAAAACTGTTTTTT. Translation: CATSRDTPATNEKLFF. The J gene is TRBJ1-4, the V gene TRBV15; D gene ambiguous. There are 16 residues in the CDR3. The V gene's germline CDR1 is LNHNV and CDR2 YYDKDF (reference sequence). V lost 0 bases and J lost 0, with 8 bases in between. Using reference TRBV15 and TRBJ1-4 for the parts outside the CDR3, the full variable domain is DAMVIQNPRYQVTQFGKPVTLSCSQTLNHNVMYWYQQKSSQAPKLLFHYYDKDFNNEADTPDNFQSRRPNTSFCFLDIRSPGLGDTAMYLCATSRDTPATNEKLFFGSGTQLSVL.

Only a few counts were recorded for this clonotype. The chain couples TRBV6-1 to TRBJ1-1; the D gene is possibly TRBD1 (5 bases). Germline V lookup: CDR1 MNHNS, CDR2 SASEGT. Trimming cost V 6 bases and J 5 bases, with 16 bases left between them. This CDR3 has 14 residues. The CDR3 DNA reads as TGTGCCAGCAGGGTCCGGGGGGAATATACTGAAGCTTTCTTT. Translating it yields CASRVRGEYTEAFF.

The J gene is TRBJ2-3, the V gene TRBV7-3; no clear D gene. CDR3 length equals 12 residues. Germline CDR1 and CDR2: SGHTA and FQGTGA. Trimming left V 4 bases short and J 6 bases short, with 8 bases between. The CDR3, as DNA: TGTGCCAGCAGCTATATCGGCGATACGCAGTATTTT. This encodes CASSYIGDTQYF.

The chain carries TRBV11-2 and TRBJ2-7, with a weak D call TRBD1 (5 bases). V was pared by 7 bases and J by 3 bases, with 10 bases between. The CDR3 has 12 residues. Germline-derived CDR1 and CDR2 are SGHAT and FQNNGV. Here the CDR3 DNA reads TGTGCCAGCAAGGGCAGGGACTACGAGCAGTACTTC. Its translation: CASKGRDYEQYF.

This clonotype was picked up a small number of times. The V gene is TRBV25-1, the J gene TRBJ1-1, with 9 positions matching TRBD1. Germline trimming cut 6 bases from V and 11 bases from J; bases unmatched to any gene: 10. The germline V gene has CDR1 MGHDK and CDR2 SYGVNS. The CDR3 runs to 13 residues. CDR3 residues: CASSPGQGRLAFF. The DNA of the CDR3 is TGTGCCAGCAGCCCGGGACAGGGCCGGTTGGCTTTCTTT.

V and J are TRBV15 and TRBJ2-2, with no clear D. V lost 0 bases and J lost 0, with 5 bases in between. The CDR3 length is 15 residues. Germline CDR1 is LNHNV and CDR2 is YYDKDF (reference sequence). The CDR3 region is CATSRDLPNTGELFF. CDR3 sequence (DNA): TGTGCCACCAGCAGAGATCTGCCGAACACCGGGGAGCTGTTTTTT.